The sequence of this T cell receptor beta chain was determined in a study of T cells after yellow fever vaccination. Study-level information: Researchers used SMART-Seq v4 Ultra Low Input to prepare fractions that had low cell numbers. Points from the study as a whole: Subsequent booster samples again held most clones from primary vaccination (approximately 95% CD4, about 86% CD8).

The CDR3 extends over 16 amino acids. Germline CDR1 and CDR2: SGHRS and YFSETQ. V lost 3 bases, J lost 5 bases, and 19 bases lay in between. The table lists this clonotype with a few counts. Antigen specificity is unknown. Universal primer sites and UMIs were introduced during 5'RACE template-switching synthesis of TCR cDNA. Each CDR3 protein is one row after TCRdb ran MiXCR on the 5' RACE reads. The sample records roughly 70,000 distinct CDR3 sequences, roughly 7.7% being singletons. The sequencing here drew on CD8+ T cells sorted from PBMCs, taken on the day of the yellow fever booster vaccination. The source of this sequence is a man younger than 45 who received the YFV17D yellow fever vaccine. The chain combines TRBV5-1 with TRBJ2-3, with D perhaps given as TRBD1 or TRBD2 (5 bases each). CDR3 bases: TGCGCCAGCAGCTATGCCCGGGACCGTACTGGAGATACGCAGTATTTT. Translating it yields CASSYARDRTGDTQYF.